Sequencing of this TCR beta chain was carried out in a study of T cell changes during pregnancy in multiple sclerosis. Clones were read by immunoSEQ multiplex PCR, and TCRdb kept only the in-frame ones, dropping some. The table shows around 40,000 clones, with roughly nine tenths occurring only once. The specimen comprised CD8+ T cells from peripheral blood mononuclear cells, sampled in the second trimester of pregnancy. The receptor was derived from a female donor with multiple sclerosis, enrolled in a pregnancy study.

The CDR3 loop reads CASSQETGTFYEQYF. The DNA for the CDR3 is TGCGCCAGCAGCCAAGAGACAGGGACCTTCTACGAGCAGTACTTC. The chain couples TRBV4-1 to TRBJ2-7, with 7 nucleotides matching TRBD1. J was trimmed by 3 bases and V by 0 bases; bases with no gene match: 5. The CDR3 runs 15 residues. Germline values: CDR1 MGHRA, CDR2 YSYEKL.